This T cell receptor beta chain was documented in a study of early T cells in non-severe SARS-CoV-2 infection. The CDR3 is made up of 11 amino acids. CDR1 is GTSNPN and CDR2 is SVGIG in the germline V gene (reference sequence). V shed 4 bases and J shed 2 bases, with 5 bases lying between them. One entry per CDR3 protein, called by TCRdb with MiXCR from the 5' RACE reads. Here the sample spans roughly 72,000 distinct CDR3 sequences, roughly 12% being singletons. This clonotype was seen a handful of times. The clonotype originates from an adult who was a healthcare worker with PCR-confirmed SARS-CoV-2 infection or an uninfected control (not recorded which). The chain uses TRBV30 and TRBJ1-2; D call uncertain. Material for sequencing was whole blood. In nucleotides, the CDR3 is TGTGCCTGGAACAGAAACTATGGCTACACCTTC. Translating it yields CAWNRNYGYTF.